This T cell receptor beta chain emerged from a study of blood T cell repertoires in COVID-19. Study-wide background: Sites across the United States, Italy and Spain contributed samples from acute and convalescent COVID-19. PBMCs, B-cell-depleted T cells, or T cells were the source of the cDNA or gDNA that made up the material.

This table comes from immunoSEQ multiplex PCR, and its TCRdb copy is limited to in-frame clones, with some not included. In the table there are about 180,000 clones, about 90% of which are singletons. CDR1 is SGHRS and CDR2 is YFSETQ in the germline V gene. The CDR3 totals 16 residues. V lost 0 bases and J lost 6; bases outside the gene matches: 11. Those who participated ranged in age from roughly 18 to 90 years and resided in roughly 26 US areas. The chain employs TRBV5-1 and TRBJ1-1, with TRBD1 matching over 7 bases. The receptor was isolated from a woman aged 50 to 60 who had recovered from COVID-19. The sample consisted of PBMCs or T cells enriched from blood (not recorded which). CDR3 in amino acids: CASSLGPIDRVSEAFF. DNA of the CDR3: TGCGCCAGCAGCTTGGGTCCCATAGACAGGGTTTCTGAAGCTTTCTTT.